Listed below are T cell receptor beta chains from one sample, sequenced in a study of T cell changes during pregnancy in multiple sclerosis. Using immunoSEQ multiplex PCR, the repertoire was profiled, and TCRdb retains in-frame clones only, with some absent. The repertoire holds around 35,000 clones, around nine tenths seen once, with around 12% in the top ten. The source was CD8+ T cells from peripheral blood mononuclear cells, collected in the first trimester of pregnancy. The origin of the receptors is a female donor with multiple sclerosis, enrolled in a pregnancy study. CDR3s include the opening cysteine and the closing phenylalanine or tryptophan. Each record gives: clone size, V gene, J gene, CDR3 protein. Clone size, where shown, is once, few, many, or a class for clones that have expanded.

NA	TRBV11-2	TRBJ2-5	CASSLRQQTQYF
NA	TRBV27	TRBJ2-1	CASSSQVGNEQFF
NA	TRBV15	TRBJ2-5	CATSRELAGEGETQYF
NA	TRBV28	TRBJ2-7	CASSFMSPTGYEQYF
NA	TRBV27	TRBJ2-7	CASSLGTGYYEQYF
NA	TRBV29-1	TRBJ2-1	CSVGLAGLNEQFF
NA	TRBV19	TRBJ1-4	CATEGTYEKLFF
NA	TRBV5-3	TRBJ2-1	CARSLDNTSGRAQHEQFF
NA	TRBV5-1	TRBJ2-7	CASSSGQGYEQYF
NA	TRBV27	TRBJ2-7	CASSSRGDGEQYF
NA	TRBV15	TRBJ2-1	CATSRDAVAGVYNEQFF
NA	TRBV2	TRBJ2-7	CASSVGTGAYEQYF
NA	TRBV4-3	TRBJ2-1	CASSQDSRWEQFF
NA	TRBV28	TRBJ2-7	CASSLPLGGATYEQYF
NA	TRBV7-9	TRBJ2-1	CASSLRTDEQFF
NA	TRBV28	TRBJ2-2	CASSISDRDIGELFF
once	TRBV14	TRBJ1-2	CASSQETLDSLFFLGTF
NA	TRBV5-6	TRBJ1-4	CASSSGASNEKLFF
NA	TRBV7-2	TRBJ2-7	CASSLDLAGGDEQYF
NA	TRBV6-5	TRBJ2-6	CASSYEFSGANVLTF
NA	TRBV5-1	TRBJ2-1	CASSPKTSGIYNEQFF
NA	TRBV7-2	TRBJ1-2	CASSFGTNYGYTF
NA	TRBV6-5	TRBJ2-7	CASSSGTGGWYEQYF
NA	TRBV5-4	TRBJ2-3	CASSTHSTDTQYF
NA	TRBV10-2	TRBJ2-1	CASSEPSGTYNEQFF
once	TRBV4-1	TRBJ2-1	CASSQGGLAGQTYYNEQFF
NA	TRBV19	TRBJ2-3	CASSMDPSGSLSDTQYF
NA	TRBV2	TRBJ2-3	CATQGGVDTQYF
NA	TRBV28	TRBJ1-5	CASSLFGGPGNQPQHF
NA	TRBV15	TRBJ2-1	CATSVAGNYNEQFF
NA	TRBV6-6	TRBJ1-1	CASSIDREAFF
NA	TRBV5-1	TRBJ2-3	CASSSTSGRMFTDTQYF
NA	TRBV29-1	TRBJ2-1	CSVEGRGYEQFF
NA	TRBV2	TRBJ2-1	CASRKTGGAYNEQFF
once	TRBV27	TRBJ1-2	CASTAHLGGGYGYTF
NA	TRBV19	TRBJ1-1	CASSRGQGGPEAFF
NA	TRBV2	TRBJ2-1	CASIGNEQFF
NA	TRBV7-2	TRBJ2-7	CASSIVGGEQYF
NA	TRBV6-4	TRBJ2-1	CASSDSGTSGYNEQFF
NA	TRBV7-9	TRBJ1-4	CASSPRQGGTNEKLFF
NA	TRBV19	TRBJ1-1	CASSIGTGGTEAFF
NA	TRBV6-5	TRBJ2-7	CASSYPGTGVYEQYF
NA	TRBV5-4	TRBJ2-7	CASSPSSGEQYF
NA	TRBV28	TRBJ1-1	CASSSLENRASYTEAFF
NA	TRBV30	TRBJ2-1	CAWAIGRYNEQFF
NA	TRBV7-9	TRBJ2-7	CASSPRQDYEQYF